This T cell receptor beta chain comes out of a study of shared clonotypes between healthy human individuals. Study-wide points: Owing to a small donor count, the genetic and exposure-history diversity represented was limited.

As to this clone: Its antigen is unidentified.

The CDR3 sequence is 15 residues long. Germline trimming cut 2 bases from V and 4 bases from J; bases unmatched to any gene: 6. The germline V gene encodes CDR1 SGHRS and CDR2 YFSETQ. TCRdb keeps only in-frame clones here, not all; method: immunoSEQ multiplex PCR. The sample has some 240,000 clones, just over 65% seen once. This rearrangement joins TRBV5-1 to TRBJ2-1, with 7 bases matching TRBD2. Material for sequencing was memory CD4+ T cells sorted from blood. Indicated subset: CD45RA-negative fraction. The TCR comes from a man aged 25 to 40 in good health. The CDR3 DNA sequence: TGCGCCAGCAGCTTCGGGACTACCCAATACAATGAGCAGTTCTTC. It translates to CASSFGTTQYNEQFF.